Listed here are 9 T cell receptor beta chains from one sample, sequenced in a study of blood T cell repertoires in COVID-19. The assay was immunoSEQ multiplex PCR, and TCRdb's table has in-frame clones only and misses some. The table includes fewer than 250,000 clones, approximately 86% detected once. The specimen was PBMCs or T cells enriched from blood (not recorded which). These receptors came from a young woman with acute COVID-19.

The chain recombines TRBV5-5 with TRBJ1-6; the D gene is possibly TRBD1 (6 bases). This CDR3 spans 13 amino acids. Germline V gene sequence: CDR1 SGHKS, CDR2 YYEKEE (reference sequence). V shed 2 bases and J shed 10 bases, with 10 bases lying between them. CDR3 in DNA: TGTGCCAGCAGCTTAACAGGGAACTCACCCCTCCACTTT. Translation gives CASSLTGNSPLHF.

The J gene is TRBJ2-7, the V gene TRBV6-5, with D unresolved. Germline V CDR1 and CDR2: MNHEY, SVGAGI. This CDR3 is built from 11 residues. Trimming cost V 4 bases and J 7 bases, with 8 bases left between them. CDR3 in amino acids: CASSSTREQYF. The CDR3 DNA follows: TGTGCCAGCAGTTCCACGAGGGAGCAGTACTTC.

The V and J genes are TRBV6-2 or TRBV6-3 and TRBJ1-2; possibly TRBD1 for D (6 bases). CDR3 length equals 13 residues. Trimming cost V 6 bases and J 4 bases, with 12 bases left between them. Germline V lookup: CDR1 MNHEY, CDR2 SVGEGT. This CDR3 reads CASSQDRVYGYTF. In DNA, the CDR3 is TGTGCCAGCAGCCAGGACAGAGTCTATGGCTACACCTTC.

The chain couples TRBV5-4 to TRBJ1-2; the D gene is possibly TRBD1 (5 bases). Trimming stripped 0 bases from V and 4 bases from J, with 10 bases between. Germline loops: CDR1 SGHNT, CDR2 YYREEE (reference sequence). The CDR3 contains 14 residues. CDR3 DNA: TGTGCCAGCAGCTTGGGGGGCGACAGCTATGGCTACACCTTC. Translation: CASSLGGDSYGYTF.

The chain combines TRBV30 with TRBJ1-2, with a tentative D call TRBD1 (6 bases). Germline V gene lookup returns CDR1 GTSNPN and CDR2 SVGIG (reference sequence). There are 14 residues in the CDR3. With 0 bases removed from V and 8 bases from J, the gap between germline ends came to 16 bases. The CDR3 is CAWSVPGAVRGYTF. CDR3 DNA: TGTGCCTGGAGTGTACCAGGGGCGGTTCGGGGCTACACCTTC.

The CDR3 spells CASRGGHQPQHF. The CDR3 DNA reads as TGTGCCAGCAGGGGTGGGCATCAGCCCCAGCATTTT. This chain connects TRBV12-3 or TRBV12-4 to TRBJ1-5; no clear D gene. The CDR3 loop spans 12 amino acids. Between the trimmed V and J ends, which lost 6 bases and 5 bases, there was a span of 8 bases.

V is TRBV6-1 and J is TRBJ1-4, with D possibly matching TRBD1 (5 bases). The CDR3 spans 15 residues. Germline values: CDR1 MNHNS, CDR2 SASEGT. V was clipped by 2 bases and J by 5 bases, with 12 bases between them. The chain's CDR3 is CASSEYMGGNEKLFF. CDR3 DNA sequence: TGTGCCAGCAGTGAATATATGGGGGGGAATGAAAAACTGTTTTTT.

The gene calls are TRBV7-6 and TRBJ2-5; the D gene is possibly TRBD2 (5 bases). The CDR3 is 15 residues long. Germline CDR1 SGHVS, CDR2 FNYEAQ. V lost 0 bases to trimming and J lost 2 bases, with 10 bases between them. CDR3 loop: CASSLAWTPQETQYF. As DNA, the CDR3 is TGTGCCAGCAGCTTAGCGTGGACTCCTCAAGAGACCCAGTACTTC.

The gene calls are TRBV3-1 (or the pseudogene TRBV3-2) and TRBJ1-1; a possible D gene is TRBD1 (5 bases). Germline values: CDR1 LGHDT, CDR2 YNNKEL (reference sequence). The CDR3 runs 14 residues. Trimming stripped 3 bases from V and 1 base from J, with 9 bases between. In DNA form, the CDR3 reads TGTGCCAGCAGCCACTTAGACAGGAACACTGAAGCTTTCTTT. This encodes CASSHLDRNTEAFF.